This TCR beta chain was recovered during a study of blood T cell repertoires in COVID-19. Study background: The origin of the acute and convalescent COVID-19 samples was the United States, Italy and Spain.

CDR1 is SGHVS, CDR2 FQNEAQ, per germline. V was clipped by 1 base and J by 1 base, with 8 bases between them. This CDR3 has 14 amino acids. All enrollees were about 18 to 89 years old and from fewer than 25 US areas. Recovery meant two consecutive negative NP/OP PCR tests, professional clearance, or resolved symptoms. In the study's own analysis: Researchers report that nucleated cell counts were estimated from reference gene primer amplification. Produced via immunoSEQ multiplex PCR; TCRdb's table is partial and in-frame only. That table gives V, J and clone size, and the DNA gave D and trimming. The table has about 210,000 clones, approximately 75% seen once; the top ten hold approximately 8.7%.

The material sequenced was PBMCs or T cells enriched from blood (not recorded which). This TCR came from a man in his forties who had recovered from COVID-19. The chain couples TRBV7-8 to TRBJ2-7, with TRBD2 as a possible D gene (6 bases). The CDR3, as DNA: TGTGCCAGCAGCTTAGGGACTAAGTCCTACGAGCAGTACTTC. Protein product: CASSLGTKSYEQYF.